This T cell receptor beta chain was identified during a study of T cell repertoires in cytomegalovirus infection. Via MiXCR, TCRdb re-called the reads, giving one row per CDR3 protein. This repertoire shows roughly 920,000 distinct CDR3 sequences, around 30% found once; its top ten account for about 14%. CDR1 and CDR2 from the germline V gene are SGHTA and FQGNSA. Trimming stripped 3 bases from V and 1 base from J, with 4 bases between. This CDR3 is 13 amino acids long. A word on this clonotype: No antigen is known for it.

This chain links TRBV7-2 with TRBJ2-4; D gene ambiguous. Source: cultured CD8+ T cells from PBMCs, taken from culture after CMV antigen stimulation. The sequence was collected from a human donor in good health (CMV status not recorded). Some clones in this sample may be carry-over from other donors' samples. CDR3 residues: CASSFPAKNIQYF. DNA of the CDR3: TGTGCCAGCAGCTTTCCTGCCAAAAACATTCAGTACTTC.